One T cell receptor beta chain is described in this entry. This record belongs to a study of regulatory T cells in long-lasting Graves disease. Stated time point: newly diagnosed GD, antithyroid drugs for less than 3 months. RNA extracted from PBMCs served as the sequencing template. Construction of the TCR beta libraries employed iRepertoire HTBI primers in conjunction with Arm-PCR of CDR3 regions. One entry per CDR3 protein results from TCRdb running MiXCR on the multiplex PCR reads. Of some 500,000 distinct CDR3 sequences in the sample, more than 15% were seen once. Germline-derived CDR1 and CDR2 are SQVTM and ANQGSEA. The ends were cut back, 7 bases at V and 6 bases at J, with 12 bases in the middle. This CDR3 spans 11 amino acids. These data were also filed under a second study, of T cells in Graves' hyperthyroidism and ophthalmopathy.

The sequence derives from a woman aged 35 to 59 with Graves disease. The sequenced sample was peripheral blood mononuclear cells (PBMCs), obtained at new diagnosis, from a patient treated with antithyroid drugs. The chain is built from TRBV29-1 and TRBJ1-1; TRBD1 might be the D (6 bases). The DNA for the CDR3 is TGCAGCGGGGAGGGGGACCCTGAAGCTTTCTTT. Its translation is CSGEGDPEAFF.